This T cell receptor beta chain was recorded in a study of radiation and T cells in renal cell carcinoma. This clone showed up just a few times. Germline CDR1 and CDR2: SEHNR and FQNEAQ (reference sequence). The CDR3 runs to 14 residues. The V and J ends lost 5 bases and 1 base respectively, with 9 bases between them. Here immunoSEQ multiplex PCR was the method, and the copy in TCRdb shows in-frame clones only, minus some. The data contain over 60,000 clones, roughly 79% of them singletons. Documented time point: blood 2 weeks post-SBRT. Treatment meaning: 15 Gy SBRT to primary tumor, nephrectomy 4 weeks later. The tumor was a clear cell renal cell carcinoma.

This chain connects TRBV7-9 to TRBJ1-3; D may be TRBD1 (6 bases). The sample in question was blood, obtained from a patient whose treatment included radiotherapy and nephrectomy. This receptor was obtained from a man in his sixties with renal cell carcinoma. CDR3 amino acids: CASSDTGSGNTIYF. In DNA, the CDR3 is TGTGCCAGCAGCGATACAGGGTCTGGAAACACCATATATTTT.